These 29 T cell receptor beta chains originate from one sample sequenced in a study of T cell responses to AZD1222 COVID-19 vaccine. The data were produced by immunoSEQ multiplex PCR, yet TCRdb's version contains in-frame clones alone and is incomplete. The sample includes about 110,000 clones, about 88% seen only once; the top ten take 17%. Sample: peripheral blood, taken on day 0 of AZD1222 vaccination. Receptors originate from an adult in good health.

The chain has TRBV21-1 and TRBJ1-1; no DNA check was done on the table's D call, TRBD1. TRBV21-1 is shown as a pseudogene. This CDR3 has 15 residues. In DNA, the CDR3 is TGTGCCAGCAGCAAAGACAGGGGCGGATTCCCTGAAGCTTTCTTT. This codes for CASSKDRGGFPEAFF.

The chain couples TRBV19 to TRBJ1-1; TRBD1 matches at 8 bases. This CDR3 comprises 18 residues. Trimming cost V 5 bases and J 1 base; bases outside gene matches: 15. In germline, CDR1 is LNHDA, CDR2 SQIVND (reference sequence). The CDR3 protein is CASSLRGSLTGANTEAFF. The CDR3 DNA reads as TGTGCCAGTAGTCTTAGAGGATCCTTGACAGGGGCGAACACTGAAGCTTTCTTT.

This chain uses TRBV7-9 with TRBJ1-3; tentative D call: TRBD1 (5 bases). Trimming pared 5 bases from V and 0 bases from J, leaving 17 bases between. The CDR3 consists of 17 residues. The germline CDR1 and CDR2 sequences are SEHNR and FQNEAQ (reference sequence). CDR3 in amino acids: CASSPPGSPISGNTIYF. CDR3 nucleotides: TGTGCCAGCAGCCCGCCAGGGAGTCCGATCTCTGGAAACACCATATATTTT.

The gene calls are TRBV7-2 and TRBJ1-6, with D unresolved. Trimming left V 5 bases short and J 3 bases short, with 11 bases between. The CDR3 totals 15 residues. CDR1 is SGHTA and CDR2 is FQGNSA in the germline V gene. The CDR3 here is CASSNIGVYNSPLHF. CDR3 nucleotide sequence: TGTGCCAGCAGCAATATTGGGGTCTATAATTCACCCCTCCACTTT.

The chain couples TRBV9 to TRBJ1-6; a possible D gene is TRBD1 (6 bases). CDR3 size: 15 residues. Germline V gene sequence: CDR1 SGDLS, CDR2 YYNGEE. The germline V and J ends were trimmed by 4 bases and 6 bases, with 14 bases remaining between them. The CDR3 sequence: CASSPRWGANSPLHF. CDR3 in DNA: TGTGCCAGCAGCCCACGATGGGGGGCTAATTCACCCCTCCACTTT.

The gene calls are TRBV11-3 and TRBJ2-1; perhaps TRBD2 as D (7 bases). The germline CDR1 and CDR2 sequences are SGHNT and YENEEA. The CDR3 runs 17 residues. V lost 1 base and J lost 4, with 17 bases in between. CDR3 protein: CASSLGDKGGPYNEQFF. CDR3 DNA sequence: TGTGCCAGCAGCTTAGGTGACAAGGGGGGGCCTTACAATGAGCAGTTCTTC.

This chain joins TRBV6-5 and TRBJ2-1; 10 bases match TRBD1. CDR1 and CDR2 from the germline V gene are MNHEY and SVGAGI. There are 15 residues in the CDR3. V was clipped by 7 bases and J by 4 bases; unmatched bases: 7. CDR3 residues: CASNNRDRGYNEQFF. CDR3 nucleotide sequence: TGTGCCAGCAATAATCGGGACAGGGGTTACAATGAGCAGTTCTTC.

This clone is a singleton in its sample. This rearrangement joins TRBV21-1 to TRBJ1-6. TRBV21-1 is tagged as a pseudogene. The CDR3 consists of 13 residues. CDR3 in amino acids: CASSRTENSPLHF. The CDR3 region has the DNA TGTGCCAGCAGCCGGACGGAAAATTCACCCCTCCACTTT.

The chain has TRBV28 and TRBJ1-1; D gene ambiguous. Looked up from germline, CDR1 is MDHEN and CDR2 is SYDVKM. The CDR3 runs 12 residues. V lost 7 bases and J lost 4, with 10 bases in between. CDR3 sequence reads: CASKIGGTEAFF. CDR3 nucleotide sequence: TGTGCCAGCAAAATCGGTGGCACTGAAGCTTTCTTT.

The chain joins TRBV15 to TRBJ1-1; 7 bases map to TRBD1. With V trimmed by 0 bases and J by 1 base, 8 bases remained unmatched. The germline gives CDR1 LNHNV, CDR2 YYDKDF (reference sequence). CDR3 size: 17 residues. CDR3 in DNA: TGTGCCACCAGCAGAGACCCCCCCCGGACAGGGAACACTGAAGCTTTCTTT. Translation gives CATSRDPPRTGNTEAFF.

The genes are TRBV27 and TRBJ2-7; the match to TRBD2 covers 9 bases. The germline gives CDR1 MNHEY, CDR2 SMNVEV (reference sequence). CDR3 length equals 14 residues. Trimming at V came to 8 bases and at J to 7 bases, leaving 12 bases not matched to a gene. The CDR3, as DNA: TGTGCCAGCCGACCGTTAGCGGGAGTGGGGGAGCAGTACGTC. It yields the protein CASRPLAGVGEQYV.

This sequence joins TRBV7-2 and TRBJ2-5; D remains unclear. The CDR3 has 14 residues. Germline V gives CDR1 SGHTA, CDR2 FQGNSA. With 0 bases removed from V and 5 bases from J, the gap between germline ends came to 10 bases. The CDR3 protein is CASSLAARVETQYF. The CDR3, as DNA: TGTGCCAGCAGCTTAGCGGCTCGCGTGGAGACCCAGTACTTC.

The chain couples TRBV5-1 to TRBJ1-6; weak D call: TRBD1 (6 bases). Germline CDR1 and CDR2: SGHRS and YFSETQ. V was shortened by 3 bases and J by 7 bases, with 23 bases between the two germline ends. The CDR3 totals 18 residues. The chain's CDR3 is CASSSYLTGTLRNSPLHF. The CDR3 DNA follows: TGCGCCAGCAGCTCTTACCTAACAGGGACGCTTAGGAATTCACCCCTCCACTTT.

The genes are TRBV27 and TRBJ2-7; TRBD1 matches at 10 bases. Looked up from germline, CDR1 is MNHEY and CDR2 is SMNVEV (reference sequence). The CDR3 covers 15 residues. The V gene end was trimmed by 5 bases and the J gene end by 5 bases; junction bases not matched to a gene: 9. The DNA of the CDR3 is TGTGCCAGCAGTCCCCCGGGGACAGGGGCCGACGAGCAGTACTTC. This translates into CASSPPGTGADEQYF.

This clone appeared once. V and J are TRBV6-2 or TRBV6-3 and TRBJ1-6; 12 positions match TRBD1. Per germline, CDR1 MNHEY and CDR2 SVGEGT. With V trimmed by 4 bases and J by 9 bases, 4 bases remained unmatched. The CDR3 is made up of 15 amino acids. In DNA form, the CDR3 reads TGTGCCAGCAGTTTTGGGGACAGGGGGCCTTCACCCCTCCACTTT. Translation: CASSFGDRGPSPLHF.

This chain uses TRBV5-1 with TRBJ1-2; D may be TRBD1 (6 bases). Trimming took 0 bases from V and 6 from J, leaving 15 bases between them. The CDR3 is 15 residues long. Germline values: CDR1 SGHRS, CDR2 YFSETQ. CDR3 residues: CASSLAGRGAHGYTF. The CDR3 DNA reads TGCGCCAGCAGCTTGGCCGGCAGGGGCGCCCATGGCTACACCTTC.

This chain uses TRBV10-2 with TRBJ2-7; D is unresolved. This CDR3 contains 13 residues. Trimming cost V 5 bases and J 2 bases, with 10 bases left between them. CDR1 WSHSY and CDR2 SAAADI come from the germline V gene. This CDR3 is CASSLLGTYEQYF. CDR3 nucleotide sequence: TGCGCCAGCAGTCTCCTAGGAACCTACGAGCAGTACTTC.

V usage is TRBV9 and J usage is TRBJ2-5, with 7 bases matching TRBD1. The CDR3 runs to 16 residues. The V segment lost 0 bases and the J segment 5 bases; nucleotides outside the gene matches: 10. Germline loops: CDR1 SGDLS, CDR2 YYNGEE. The CDR3 sequence is CASSVGVGGRMETQYF. As DNA, the CDR3 is TGTGCCAGCAGCGTAGGGGTAGGGGGCAGGATGGAGACCCAGTACTTC.

This clone was detected a few times. The chain links TRBV11-2 to TRBJ1-5, with D perhaps TRBD1 (6 bases). Germline CDR1 and CDR2: SGHAT and FQNNGV. The CDR3 has 14 residues. The ends were cut back, 5 bases at V and 3 bases at J, with 11 bases in the middle. Here the CDR3 DNA reads TGTGCCAGCAGCCCAGGGGACATCAATCAGCCCCAGCATTTT. Protein product: CASSPGDINQPQHF.

The J gene is TRBJ2-3, the V gene TRBV5-1, with TRBD2 identical over 12 bases. Germline V gene data show CDR1 as SGHRS and CDR2 as YFSETQ. Trimming took 3 bases from V and 2 from J; bases not matched to a gene: 4. CDR3 length equals 16 residues. In DNA form, the CDR3 reads TGCGCCAGCAGCTATGGACTAGCGGGGACCACAGATACGCAGTATTTT. Amino acid sequence: CASSYGLAGTTDTQYF.

V gene TRBV30 combines with J gene TRBJ2-2; possible D gene TRBD2, 6 bases. Trimming took 8 bases from V and 3 from J, leaving 16 bases between them. The CDR3 extends over 14 amino acids. In germline, CDR1 is GTSNPN, CDR2 SVGIG (reference sequence). The chain's CDR3 is CARQREADTGELFF. The DNA for the CDR3 is TGTGCCCGTCAGAGGGAGGCGGACACCGGGGAGCTGTTTTTT.

The CDR3 nucleotides read TGCGCCAGCAGCCAAGGCCCCCAGGGGCAGGGCAAGTACGAGCAGTACTTC. Its protein is CASSQGPQGQGKYEQYF. The chain employs TRBV4-1 and TRBJ2-7, with D possibly being TRBD1 (6 bases). Trimming stripped 1 base from V and 4 bases from J, with 20 bases between. This CDR3 region has 17 residues. Germline lookup yields CDR1 MGHRA and CDR2 YSYEKL.

V usage is TRBV5-4 and J usage is TRBJ2-3; weak D call: TRBD2 (5 bases). This CDR3 is 13 amino acids long. Trimming pared 5 bases from V and 5 bases from J, leaving 12 bases between. Germline V gives CDR1 SGHNT, CDR2 YYREEE (reference sequence). CDR3 DNA sequence: TGTGCCAGCAGTCCCCCGGGGATAGATACGCAGTATTTT. It specifies CASSPPGIDTQYF. The complete variable domain, with remaining parts taken from reference TRBV5-4 and TRBJ2-3, reads ETGVTQSPTHLIKTRGQQVTLRCSSQSGHNTVSWYQQALGQGPQFIFQYYREEENGRGNFPPRFSGLQFPNYSSELNVNALELDDSALYLCASSPPGIDTQYFGPGTRLTVL.

This clone turned up a few times. This chain links TRBV12-3 or TRBV12-4 with TRBJ1-1; D remains unclear. V lost 6 bases and J 1 base, leaving 6 bases between the germline ends. The CDR3 contains 12 residues. Here the CDR3 DNA reads TGTGCCAGCAGGGTTGGGAACACTGAAGCTTTCTTT. Translation: CASRVGNTEAFF.

The chain recombines TRBV9 with TRBJ2-1; 11 bases are a match to TRBD2. The CDR3 runs to 16 residues. Unmatched junction bases numbered 6, after V lost 3 bases and J lost 4 bases. CDR1 SGDLS and CDR2 YYNGEE come from the germline V gene. Here the CDR3 reads CASSATGTSGYNEQFF. CDR3 bases: TGTGCCAGCAGCGCCACCGGGACTAGCGGTTACAATGAGCAGTTCTTC.

On this clone: This sample also contains other DNA sequences that code for the same CDR3. The rearrangement uses TRBV28 and TRBJ1-5; no definite D call. The CDR3 has 12 residues. V was trimmed by 2 bases and J by 4 bases, leaving 3 bases between them. Looked up from germline, CDR1 is MDHEN and CDR2 is SYDVKM. The CDR3 nucleotides read TGTGCCAGCAGTTTAGGTAATCAGCCCCAGCATTTT. Its translation: CASSLGNQPQHF.

The chain recombines TRBV6-5 with TRBJ2-7; no reliable D call. Germline loops: CDR1 MNHEY, CDR2 SVGAGI. Between the trimmed V and J ends, which lost 6 bases and 0 bases, there was a span of 12 bases. The CDR3 spans 14 residues. CDR3 sequence reads: CASRRTDSSYEQYV. Here the CDR3 DNA reads TGTGCCAGCAGGAGGACGGATAGCTCCTACGAGCAGTACGTC.

As for this clone: Other DNA sequences in the same sample also yield this CDR3. This chain joins TRBV11-3 and TRBJ2-3; D possibly corresponds to TRBD2 (5 bases). CDR3 length: 15 residues. Trimming shortened V by 1 base and J by 3 bases, and 11 bases separated the two germline ends. Germline CDR1 SGHNT, CDR2 YENEEA. CDR3 sequence (DNA): TGTGCCAGCAGCTTAGGGACTCATGGTACAGATACGCAGTATTTT. This encodes CASSLGTHGTDTQYF.

The chain combines TRBV9 with TRBJ1-1; D not resolved. Germline loops: CDR1 SGDLS, CDR2 YYNGEE. V was pared by 0 bases and J by 0 bases, with 9 bases between. The CDR3 is made up of 15 amino acids. CDR3 sequence: CASSVEVSMNTEAFF. CDR3 in DNA: TGTGCCAGCAGCGTAGAGGTCAGCATGAACACTGAAGCTTTCTTT.